These 4 T cell receptor beta chains were all obtained from the same sample, sequenced in a study of blood T cells in healthy people across ages. A second 7 to 11 cycle PCR used barcoded and J-beta primers. Via MiXCR, TCRdb re-called the 5' RACE reads, giving one row per CDR3 protein. The data contain over 600,000 distinct CDR3 sequences, about 46% of them singletons. Sample: blood. Receptor source: a man older than 75 in good health.

The chain uses TRBV20-1 and TRBJ2-3, with D uncertain. The V gene's germline CDR1 is DFQATT and CDR2 SNEGSKA (reference sequence). The CDR3 covers 11 residues. Deletions cut 3 bases from V and 4 bases from J, with 5 bases between. Written as DNA, the CDR3 is TGCAGTGCTAGTTTGTCAGATACGCAGTATTTT. This gives the protein CSASLSDTQYF.

This chain connects TRBV10-3 to TRBJ2-5; 14 bases map to TRBD2. Trimming cost V 10 bases and J 3 bases; bases outside gene matches: 4. The CDR3 has 14 residues. CDR1 and CDR2 from the germline V gene are ENHRY and SYGVKD. The chain's CDR3 is CATGTSGGEETQYF. The CDR3 region has the DNA TGTGCCACAGGGACTAGCGGGGGAGAAGAGACCCAGTACTTC.

At least ten counts were recorded for this clonotype. The chain couples TRBV29-1 to TRBJ2-1; a possible D gene is TRBD2 (5 bases). Germline CDR1 reads SQVTM; CDR2 reads ANQGSEA. V was pared by 1 base and J by 3 bases, with 7 bases between. This CDR3 contains 13 residues. CDR3 amino acids: CSVEVAGYNEQFF. The CDR3 DNA is TGCAGCGTTGAAGTCGCGGGCTACAATGAGCAGTTCTTC.

At least ten counts were recorded for this clonotype. The chain couples TRBV5-1 to TRBJ2-2; either TRBD1 or TRBD2 may supply D (5 bases each). The CDR3 runs to 15 residues. V was shortened by 4 bases and J by 3 bases, with 13 bases between the two germline ends. Germline V lookup: CDR1 SGHRS, CDR2 YFSETQ. CDR3 loop: CASSPLGEYTGELFF. CDR3 sequence (DNA): TGCGCCAGCAGCCCCCTAGGGGAGTACACCGGGGAGCTGTTTTTT.